This T cell receptor beta chain was sequenced in a study of cytomegalovirus exposure and HLA in healthy donors (dated by TCRdb to about 2017). About the full investigation: According to a later analysis, one platform produced both the 120 validation repertoires and the roughly 650 repertoires of the first cohort. The aim of the study was to test whether cataloging public T cell receptors could identify signatures of past pathogen exposure. In addition to the first cohort of 650 to 750 subjects, a separate validation cohort of about 120 different subjects was used. To predict cytomegalovirus infection status, the study brought together high-throughput TCR immunosequencing, statistical association of individual TCRs with disease status, and machine learning. General conclusions and limits of the study: A later analysis lacked HLA typing for the validation cohort, so it scored co-occurrence in that cohort across all 110 or so repertoires. Most TCR sequences were observed very rarely across donors, whereas some public TCRs were present in many individuals. In vitro tests confirmed that three of the cytomegalovirus-associated TCR beta chains recognize cytomegalovirus antigens. It was suggested by the authors that the approach could potentially be generalized to other disease states and immunological phenotypes. In a later analysis, TCRs clustered in the first cohort were found to also tend to co-occur in the roughly 130 validation repertoires, with 94% of cluster scores above 0. The study listed around 160 TCR beta chains as associated with cytomegalovirus. The classifier was reported to diagnose cytomegalovirus status with high specificity and sensitivity in both the original cohort and the validation cohort.

Separate from the approximately 730-subject first cohort, the validation cohort of 90 to 150 subjects was the group to which the donors belonged. The method behind the library was the immunoSEQ multiplex PCR assay. On the study's bioinformatics: A statistical classification framework was built to diagnose cytomegalovirus status from the catalog of TCR beta chain sequences. What TCRdb holds here is the immuneACCESS table cut down to in-frame rearrangements. Part of the clones is not present; checked against another copy, under half of the missing clones reflect an unresolved V gene, and the others are unexplained. D and trimming come from the DNA, and the V and J calls and clone size come from that table. Counted in this sample were 150,000 to 200,000 clones; more than 75% of them appeared once. The ten most abundant clones make up about 7.7% of the sample. In this sample, this clone turned up once. The clone's antigen remains unknown. Per-base quality was not reported, and no clone a single base away is much larger than it.

V sheds 5 bases and J sheds 0 bases, leaving 10 bases between their ends. From the cysteine up to the phenylalanine, the CDR3 has a length of 15 residues. Only CDR3 DNA is held: 45 bases, read in frame from base 1. The germline V gene encodes CDR1 SGHVS and CDR2 FNYEAQ. The sequenced material came from PBMCs. This TCR was recovered from a young man in good health and CMV-seropositive. The rearranged chain carries TRBV7-6 and TRBJ1-4; no D gene can be assigned with confidence. CDR3 region: CASSPTGTTNEKLFF. The DNA sequence reads TGTGCCAGCAGCCCGACGGGAACAACTAATGAAAAACTGTTTTTT.